Listed here are 7 T cell receptor beta chains from one sample, sequenced in a study of blood T cells in healthy people across ages. A second PCR, run for roughly 7 to 12 cycles, used a sample-barcoded 5' primer plus a J-beta primer mix. Using its own MiXCR run on the 5' RACE reads, TCRdb lists one record per CDR3 protein. Found here are around 1,500,000 distinct CDR3 sequences, 42% of them singletons; the top ten hold roughly 7.9%. Sequenced material: blood. All receptors derive from a woman between 18 and 30 years old in good health.

In this sample, this clonotype turned up a few times. The chain recombines TRBV11-2 with TRBJ2-1; D is uncertain. The germline CDR1 and CDR2 sequences are SGHAT and FQNNGV. The CDR3 covers 13 residues. Trimming pared 5 bases from V and 4 bases from J, leaving 9 bases between. The CDR3 coding sequence is TGTGCCAGCAGCCTCCATAGGTACAATGAGCAGTTCTTC. Its protein is CASSLHRYNEQFF. Based on the CDR3 plus reference TRBV11-2 and TRBJ2-1, the full variable domain is EAGVAQSPRYKIIEKRQSVAFWCNPISGHATLYWYQQILGQGPKLLIQFQNNGVVDDSQLPKDRFSAERLKGVDSTLKIQPAKLEDSAVYLCASSLHRYNEQFFGPGTRLTVL.

V gene TRBV10-3 combines with J gene TRBJ2-2; the match to TRBD1 covers 9 bases. The CDR3 covers 16 residues. Germline loops: CDR1 ENHRY, CDR2 SYGVKD. Trimming cost V 3 bases and J 2 bases; bases outside gene matches: 4. In DNA form, the CDR3 reads TGTGCCATCAGTGACGGACAGGGGTCCAACACCGGGGAGCTGTTTTTT. Translated, it gives CAISDGQGSNTGELFF.

This clonotype has a handful of counts. This chain joins TRBV12-3 or TRBV12-4 and TRBJ2-7; no definite D call. The CDR3 sequence is 14 residues long. Trimming shortened V by 7 bases and J by 0 bases, and 13 bases separated the two germline ends. CDR3 bases: TGTGCCAGCACCCGCGAGGACCACTCCTACGAGCAGTACTTC. Amino acid sequence: CASTREDHSYEQYF.

The V gene is TRBV4-1, the J gene TRBJ2-1, with TRBD1 matching over 10 bases. The CDR3 runs 14 residues. Germline V gene lookup returns CDR1 MGHRA and CDR2 YSYEKL. Trimming at V came to 4 bases and at J to 13 bases, leaving 10 bases not matched to a gene. This CDR3 is CASSLDRGEETQFF. The CDR3 DNA reads TGCGCCAGCAGCCTGGACAGGGGGGAAGAGACCCAGTTCTTC.

The chain has TRBV9 and TRBJ2-1; 7 bases are shared with TRBD2. CDR1 is SGDLS, CDR2 YYNGEE, per germline. V shed 2 bases and J 1 base; nucleotides not matched to a gene: 6. This CDR3 is built from 16 residues. The CDR3: CASSVGGSNSYNEQFF. The CDR3 bases are TGTGCCAGCAGCGTTGGCGGGAGCAATTCCTACAATGAGCAGTTCTTC.

This chain links TRBV25-1 with TRBJ2-7; D is unresolved. Trimming stripped 3 bases from V and 3 bases from J, with 18 bases between. Germline loops: CDR1 MGHDK, CDR2 SYGVNS. This CDR3 is built from 16 residues. CDR3 sequence (DNA): TGTGCCAGCAGTGATATCTCGGCTTTTCACTTCTACGAGCAGTACTTC. Translating gives CASSDISAFHFYEQYF.

The rearrangement links TRBV7-9 to TRBJ2-7; TRBD1 aligns across 10 bases. There are 16 residues in the CDR3. Germline trimming cut 7 bases from V and 4 bases from J; bases unmatched to any gene: 13. Germline V gene sequence: CDR1 SEHNR, CDR2 FQNEAQ (reference sequence). The CDR3 coding sequence is TGTGCCAGCAACCCCCCGGTTGGGACAGGGGTGTACGAGCAGTACTTC. Protein sequence: CASNPPVGTGVYEQYF. Variable domain in full (rest from reference TRBV7-9 and TRBJ2-7): DTGVSQNPRHKITKRGQNVTFRCDPISEHNRLYWYRQTLGQGPEFLTYFQNEAQLEKSRLLSDRFSAERPKGSFSTLEIQRTEQGDSAMYLCASNPPVGTGVYEQYFGPGTRLTVT.